This T cell receptor (beta chain) was retrieved from a study of human T cells and chemical hapten exposure. Authors' methods: Counts of TCRs in each sample centred on a median of around 96,000 and extended from roughly 23,000 to 700,000. TCRdb re-called the RACE reads through MiXCR, storing one row per CDR3 protein. Here the V and J calls rest on TCRdb's processing, not on the authors' analysis. This sample has 180,000 or so distinct CDR3 sequences; around 25% occur once, and the top ten carry 2% to 2.5%. Documented time point: patch test 3, about 24 weeks after DPC sensitization. The treatment here: therapeutic diphenylcyclopropenone sensitization with weekly scalp DPC. Those who donated were patients with alopecia, 18 to 70 years of age, and suitable for DPC. Per germline, CDR1 SQVTM and CDR2 ANQGSEA. The CDR3 is made up of 13 amino acids. Trimming shortened V by 2 bases and J by 6 bases, and 11 bases separated the two germline ends.

The TCR was taken from a woman in her forties with alopecia areata. Some clones in this sample may be carry-over from other donors' samples. Sequenced material: whole blood, taken in connection with sensitization to the hapten diphenylcyclopropenone (DPC). The chain has TRBV29-1 and TRBJ2-1, with D maybe TRBD2 (5 bases). The CDR3 DNA follows: TGCAGCGTTGAATCCCCTAGCCCCAATGAGCAGTTCTTC. It is translated as CSVESPSPNEQFF.